This T cell receptor (beta chain) was found in a study of blood T cell repertoires in COVID-19. Looking at the study overall: Sources were T cells, B-cell-depleted T cells, or PBMCs; the material itself was cDNA or gDNA.

The CDR3 contains 16 residues. Per germline, CDR1 MDHEN and CDR2 SYDVKM. V dropped 6 bases and J dropped 4; count of bases not matched to a gene: 10. Data came from immunoSEQ multiplex PCR; TCRdb stores just in-frame clones and leaves some out. The table records about 520,000 clones, 75% to 90% of them present only once. The chain employs TRBV28 and TRBJ1-5; TRBD1 agrees at 9 bases. The material sequenced was peripheral blood. This clonotype originated in a human donor in a cohort sampled during active COVID-19. This CDR3 reads CASRDDRGIGNQPQHF. The CDR3, as DNA: TGTGCCAGCAGGGATGACAGGGGGATAGGGAATCAGCCCCAGCATTTT.